This T cell receptor beta chain comes out of a study of T cell responses to AZD1222 COVID-19 vaccine. Study findings and constraints: Spike-wide vaccine-associated CD4 TCRs dominated at 160-218 and 743-854. Baseline seropositives among AZD1222 recipients totaled only 6 or 7. The donor cohort was predominantly white British with a female majority, and clonal diversity may have been underestimated. Reportedly, nearly half the spike-specific TCRs target unmutated variant regions.

The table came from immunoSEQ multiplex PCR; TCRdb's copy has only in-frame clones and leaves some out. The sample contains 90,000 to 130,000 clones, about 86% of which appear only once. In regard to this clone: The antigen is not known.

Germline CDR1 SGHVS, CDR2 FQNEAQ. Trimming shortened V by 5 bases and J by 8 bases, and 12 bases separated the two germline ends. CDR3 length equals 12 residues. The sequenced sample was peripheral blood, obtained on day 0 of AZD1222 vaccination. The chain has TRBV7-8 and TRBJ1-2; unclear D gene. This TCR derives from an adult in good health. The CDR3 loop is CASSPDSGGYTF. CDR3 DNA sequence: TGTGCCAGCAGCCCTGACTCGGGCGGCTACACCTTC.